This is a list of T cell receptor beta chains from one sample in a study of shared clonotypes between healthy human individuals. The assay was immunoSEQ multiplex PCR, and TCRdb's table has in-frame clones only and misses some. The sample carries about 2 million clones, roughly 95% recorded once. Sequencing input: naive CD8+ T cells sorted from blood. These receptors were obtained from a man between 18 and 29 years old in good health. Both conserved end residues are part of each CDR3. D genes are given only for firm matches. Only some rows state a clone size, as once, few, many or a class for expanded clones.

j_call: TRBJ2-7
cdr3_length: 13
v_call: TRBV5-8
d_call: .
clone_size: .
cdr3_aa: CASSRVPGYEQYF
cdr3_nt: TGTGCCAGCAGCCGGGTCCCAGGCTACGAGCAGTACTTC

j_call: TRBJ2-5
cdr3_length: 17
v_call: TRBV5-1
d_call: TRBD2
clone_size: .
cdr3_aa: CASSLANRGLYQETQYF
cdr3_nt: TGCGCCAGCAGCTTGGCCAATAGGGGACTATATCAAGAGACCCAGTACTTC

j_call: TRBJ2-7
cdr3_length: 15
v_call: TRBV28
d_call: TRBD2
clone_size: few
cdr3_aa: CASSHSGGDPYEQYF
cdr3_nt: TGTGCCAGCAGCCATTCCGGGGGGGATCCCTACGAGCAGTACTTC

j_call: TRBJ1-3
cdr3_length: 15
v_call: TRBV7-9
d_call: .
clone_size: .
cdr3_aa: CASSLEGNSGNTIYF
cdr3_nt: TGTGCCAGCAGCTTAGAGGGCAACTCTGGAAACACCATATATTTT

j_call: TRBJ2-7
cdr3_length: 17
v_call: TRBV13
d_call: TRBD2
clone_size: .
cdr3_aa: CASSAPWASGGSYEQYF
cdr3_nt: TGTGCCAGCAGCGCCCCCTGGGCTAGCGGGGGCTCCTACGAGCAGTACTTC

j_call: TRBJ2-7
cdr3_length: 17
v_call: TRBV4-3
d_call: TRBD2
clone_size: .
cdr3_aa: CASSQGSGGSYMDEQYF
cdr3_nt: TGCGCCAGCAGCCAAGGATCTGGCGGGAGTTATATGGACGAGCAGTACTTC

j_call: TRBJ2-3
cdr3_length: 14
v_call: TRBV28
d_call: TRBD2
clone_size: .
cdr3_aa: CASSLAGGTDTQYF
cdr3_nt: TGTGCCAGCAGTTTAGCGGGGGGGACAGATACGCAGTATTTT

j_call: TRBJ2-7
cdr3_length: 16
v_call: TRBV19
d_call: TRBD1
clone_size: .
cdr3_aa: CASSNSPGQGMYEQYF
cdr3_nt: TGTGCCAGTAGTAACTCGCCGGGACAGGGGATGTACGAGCAGTACTTC

j_call: TRBJ2-7
cdr3_length: 13
v_call: TRBV19
d_call: .
clone_size: .
cdr3_aa: CASSSYSVTEQYF
cdr3_nt: TGTGCCAGTAGTTCGTACTCCGTCACCGAGCAGTACTTC

j_call: TRBJ2-7
cdr3_length: 15
v_call: TRBV4-2
d_call: .
clone_size: .
cdr3_aa: CASSFGARGSYEQYF
cdr3_nt: TGTGCCAGCAGCTTCGGGGCTAGGGGTTCCTACGAGCAGTACTTC

j_call: TRBJ2-7
cdr3_length: 12
v_call: TRBV11-2
d_call: .
clone_size: .
cdr3_aa: CASSLSGYEQYF
cdr3_nt: TGTGCCAGCAGCCTCAGTGGCTACGAGCAGTACTTC

j_call: TRBJ2-2
cdr3_length: 13
v_call: TRBV4-1
d_call: .
clone_size: .
cdr3_aa: CASSPDFTGELFF
cdr3_nt: TGCGCCAGCAGCCCGGACTTCACCGGGGAGCTGTTTTTT

j_call: TRBJ1-2
cdr3_length: 15
v_call: TRBV19
d_call: .
clone_size: .
cdr3_aa: CAPPRLVSGNYGYTF
cdr3_nt: TGTGCCCCCCCGCGGTTGGTTTCAGGGAACTATGGCTACACCTTC

j_call: TRBJ2-3
cdr3_length: 18
v_call: TRBV12-2
d_call: .
clone_size: .
cdr3_aa: CASRSLGQREGREDTQYF
cdr3_nt: TGTGCAAGTCGCTCCCTCGGCCAGCGGGAGGGCCGTGAGGATACGCAGTATTTT

j_call: TRBJ2-7
cdr3_length: 16
v_call: TRBV27
d_call: TRBD2
clone_size: .
cdr3_aa: CASSSLTSGQFYEQYF
cdr3_nt: TGTGCCAGCAGTTCATTGACTAGCGGGCAGTTCTACGAGCAGTACTTC

j_call: TRBJ1-5
cdr3_length: 17
v_call: TRBV6-1
d_call: .
clone_size: .
cdr3_aa: CASSDPDRPYSNQPQHF
cdr3_nt: TGTGCCAGCAGTGATCCTGACAGGCCTTATAGCAATCAGCCCCAGCATTTT

j_call: TRBJ1-1
cdr3_length: 18
v_call: TRBV30
d_call: .
clone_size: .
cdr3_aa: CAWSPSEDWMGLVTEAFF
cdr3_nt: TGTGCCTGGAGTCCATCTGAAGATTGGATGGGGCTGGTCACTGAAGCTTTCTTT

j_call: TRBJ2-3
cdr3_length: 16
v_call: TRBV4-1
d_call: TRBD1
clone_size: .
cdr3_aa: CASSQGGQGAKDTQYF
cdr3_nt: TGCGCCAGCAGCCAAGGGGGACAGGGGGCTAAAGATACGCAGTATTTT

j_call: TRBJ2-5
cdr3_length: 17
v_call: TRBV2
d_call: .
clone_size: .
cdr3_aa: CASSEALATGLQETQYF
cdr3_nt: TGTGCCAGCAGTGAAGCGCTGGCTACCGGTCTCCAAGAGACCCAGTACTTC

j_call: TRBJ1-2
cdr3_length: 13
v_call: TRBV10-3
d_call: TRBD1
clone_size: .
cdr3_aa: CAISETGNYGYTF
cdr3_nt: TGTGCCATCAGCGAGACAGGGAACTATGGCTACACCTTC

j_call: TRBJ2-7
cdr3_length: 15
v_call: TRBV7-3
d_call: TRBD2
clone_size: .
cdr3_aa: CASSLTSGGKHEQYF
cdr3_nt: TGTGCCAGCAGCCTTACTAGCGGGGGTAAGCACGAGCAGTACTTC

j_call: TRBJ1-6
cdr3_length: 14
v_call: TRBV5-1
d_call: TRBD1
clone_size: few
cdr3_aa: CASSFGQGASPLHF
cdr3_nt: TGCGCCAGCAGCTTCGGACAGGGCGCTTCACCCCTCCACTTT

j_call: TRBJ1-1
cdr3_length: 15
v_call: TRBV7-9
d_call: .
clone_size: once
cdr3_aa: CASSIDLGWNTEAFF
cdr3_nt: TGTGCCAGCAGCATAGATTTGGGCTGGAACACTGAAGCTTTCTTT

j_call: TRBJ1-1
cdr3_length: 19
v_call: TRBV6-1
d_call: TRBD1
clone_size: .
cdr3_aa: CASSGDRGIMPLKNTEAFF
cdr3_nt: TGTGCCAGCAGTGGGGACAGGGGCATCATGCCTCTAAAGAACACTGAAGCTTTCTTT

j_call: TRBJ1-5
cdr3_length: 15
v_call: TRBV6-1
d_call: .
clone_size: .
cdr3_aa: CASSEFNRDFQPQHF
cdr3_nt: TGTGCCAGCAGTGAATTTAACAGGGATTTTCAGCCCCAGCATTTT

j_call: TRBJ2-7
cdr3_length: 16
v_call: TRBV27
d_call: TRBD1
clone_size: .
cdr3_aa: CASSLLDPTGVYEQYF
cdr3_nt: TGTGCCAGCAGTTTACTAGACCCGACAGGGGTCTACGAGCAGTACTTC

j_call: TRBJ1-4
cdr3_length: 15
v_call: TRBV11-3
d_call: .
clone_size: .
cdr3_aa: CASSARKPTNEKLFF
cdr3_nt: TGTGCCAGCAGCGCCCGTAAACCAACTAATGAAAAACTGTTTTTT

j_call: TRBJ2-7
cdr3_length: 15
v_call: TRBV21-1
d_call: .
clone_size: .
cdr3_aa: CASSKGPGGIDEQYF
cdr3_nt: TGTGCCAGCAGCAAAGGGCCGGGGGGAATCGACGAGCAGTACTTC

j_call: TRBJ2-1
cdr3_length: 15
v_call: TRBV7-9
d_call: .
clone_size: .
cdr3_aa: CASSSNPSSYNEQFF
cdr3_nt: TGTGCCAGCAGCTCAAACCCGAGCTCCTACAATGAGCAGTTCTTC

j_call: TRBJ1-3
cdr3_length: 15
v_call: TRBV5-4
d_call: .
clone_size: few
cdr3_aa: CASSLDGYSGNTIYF
cdr3_nt: TGTGCCAGCAGCTTGGATGGTTACTCTGGAAACACCATATATTTT

j_call: TRBJ2-2
cdr3_length: 16
v_call: TRBV6-6
d_call: TRBD2
clone_size: .
cdr3_aa: CASSYWREYDTGELFF
cdr3_nt: TGTGCCAGCAGTTACTGGCGGGAGTATGACACCGGGGAGCTGTTTTTT

j_call: TRBJ1-1
cdr3_length: 14
v_call: TRBV15
d_call: TRBD1
clone_size: .
cdr3_aa: CATSSGTGRTEAFF
cdr3_nt: TGTGCCACCAGCAGCGGGACAGGGAGGACTGAAGCTTTCTTT

j_call: TRBJ1-2
cdr3_length: 14
v_call: TRBV6-1
d_call: .
clone_size: .
cdr3_aa: CASSEALGYYGYTF
cdr3_nt: TGTGCCAGCAGTGAAGCGCTAGGGTATTATGGCTACACCTTC

j_call: TRBJ2-7
cdr3_length: 14
v_call: TRBV27
d_call: TRBD2
clone_size: .
cdr3_aa: CASSHGGGSYEQYF
cdr3_nt: TGTGCCAGCAGCCACGGGGGGGGCTCCTACGAGCAGTACTTC

j_call: TRBJ1-3
cdr3_length: 18
v_call: TRBV11-3
d_call: .
clone_size: .
cdr3_aa: CASSSDRYDDISGNTIYF
cdr3_nt: TGTGCCAGCAGCTCCGACCGATATGATGATATCTCTGGAAACACCATATATTTT

j_call: TRBJ2-7
cdr3_length: 14
v_call: TRBV7-8
d_call: .
clone_size: once
cdr3_aa: CASSLDSPGREQYF
cdr3_nt: TGTGCCAGCAGCTTAGACTCACCCGGTAGGGAGCAGTACTTC

j_call: TRBJ2-2
cdr3_length: 15
v_call: TRBV13
d_call: .
clone_size: .
cdr3_aa: CASSTSPRDTGELFF
cdr3_nt: TGTGCCAGCAGTACGAGCCCCAGGGACACCGGGGAGCTGTTTTTT

j_call: TRBJ2-7
cdr3_length: 14
v_call: TRBV13
d_call: .
clone_size: once
cdr3_aa: CASSSGTNSYEQYF
cdr3_nt: TGTGCCAGCAGCTCCGGGACAAACTCCTACGAGCAGTACTTC

j_call: TRBJ2-7
cdr3_length: 13
v_call: TRBV27
d_call: .
clone_size: .
cdr3_aa: CASRTDASYEQYF
cdr3_nt: TGTGCCAGCAGGACCGACGCCTCCTACGAGCAGTACTTC

j_call: TRBJ2-1
cdr3_length: 13
v_call: TRBV4-3
d_call: .
clone_size: .
cdr3_aa: CASSQVRGNEQFF
cdr3_nt: TGCGCCAGCAGCCAAGTGAGGGGGAATGAGCAGTTCTTC

j_call: TRBJ2-1
cdr3_length: 15
v_call: TRBV2
d_call: .
clone_size: .
cdr3_aa: CASFNLWGRHNEQFF
cdr3_nt: TGTGCCAGCTTTAATCTGTGGGGACGCCACAATGAGCAGTTCTTC

j_call: TRBJ2-2
cdr3_length: 13
v_call: TRBV19
d_call: .
clone_size: .
cdr3_aa: CASRPRNTGELFF
cdr3_nt: TGTGCCAGTAGGCCTAGAAACACCGGGGAGCTGTTTTTT

j_call: TRBJ2-3
cdr3_length: 13
v_call: TRBV10-3
d_call: .
clone_size: .
cdr3_aa: CAISESGKDTQYF
cdr3_nt: TGTGCCATCAGTGAGTCAGGGAAAGATACGCAGTATTTT

j_call: TRBJ2-1
cdr3_length: 12
v_call: TRBV15
d_call: TRBD2
clone_size: .
cdr3_aa: CATSRTSYEQFF
cdr3_nt: TGTGCCACCAGCCGGACTAGTTATGAGCAGTTCTTC

j_call: TRBJ1-2
cdr3_length: 17
v_call: TRBV5-1
d_call: .
clone_size: .
cdr3_aa: CASAPLGLEPGNYGYTF
cdr3_nt: TGCGCCAGCGCCCCCCTGGGGTTGGAGCCCGGTAACTATGGCTACACCTTC